The T cell receptor beta chain described here comes from a study of blood T cells in healthy people across ages (dated by TCRdb to the mid-2010s). For the wider study: Template switching captured roughly one uniquely barcoded TCR beta cDNA molecule per two T cells in model experiments. Using deep sequencing normalized with unique cDNA molecular identifiers, the study measured how TCR beta repertoire diversity changes with age. The donors were divided into four age groups: young (average about 16 years), middle-aged (under 40), aged (about 56) and long-lived (about 90). To avoid experimental bias, donors of different ages were spread randomly across the sequencing lanes. Two additional independent replicas of 1 million unique cDNA reads from the same blood draw were analyzed for two donors (one aged 18 to 30 and one aged 80 or older). The paper's findings and limits, for the study overall: Estimates of total diversity from one million sequenced T cells were regarded as lower bounds and underestimates. Because the CMV infection status of the donors was unknown, age-related changes in expanded clonotypes may potentially have been confounded. Bulk unsorted PBMC profiling prevented conclusive comparison of naive and antigen-experienced compartments. Compared with the aged group, more naive CD4+ T cells, fewer expanded clones and increased TCR diversity were shown by the long-lived group, suggesting age selection. Observed TCR beta diversity correlated strongly with the percentage of naive T cells measured by flow cytometry. As age increased, observed TCR beta diversity per million T cells dropped in a roughly linear way, and a significant reduction was already evident by age about 36.

Libraries came from 5' RACE. Sequenced on an Illumina HiSeq 2500. A second 7 to 11 cycle PCR used a sample-barcoded 5' primer and a J-beta primer mix. A template-switch 5' adaptor carrying 12 random nucleotides introduced a unique molecular identifier onto each TCR beta cDNA molecule. Each sample yielded at least 3 million CDR3-containing paired-end reads. First-strand cDNA synthesis was performed from all RNA using the Mint cDNA synthesis kit, with priming by a TRBC-specific oligonucleotide. After uracil-DNA glycosylase treatment, a first 18-cycle PCR used universal primers M1SS and BC2_uni_R on all cDNA. In the paper's pipeline: Normalization of each sample was performed by random selection of 1 million high-quality reads, each carrying a distinct molecular identifier. Instead of being binned into consensus sequences, reads with shared molecular identifiers were discarded. CDR3 identification, clonotype clustering and error correction used MiTCR with a Q25 quality threshold and the strictest error-elimination algorithm. A nonparametric unseen species model using Euler transformation provided a lower-bound estimate of total TCR beta diversity. In-frame beta chains were kept once TCRdb had trimmed the public reads at Q25 with fastp and called clones with MiXCR. For every CDR3 protein sequence, its rows merge into one entry that carries the most common genes and DNA. The V and J calls and clone size are TCRdb's, not the authors'. A total of 1 million or so distinct CDR3 sequences appear in this sample, 45% of them only once. The ten top clones hold about 19% of the sample.

Systemically healthy Caucasian individuals from Russia, roughly 40 in total and aged roughly 6 to 90 years, were included as donors. Ten milliliters of peripheral blood were collected from each donor into EDTA-treated Vacutainer tubes. Ficoll-Paque density-gradient centrifugation was used to isolate PBMCs, with at least 7 million per sample. Total RNA, at least 5.5 micrograms per sample, was extracted from PBMCs with Trizol reagent. The percentages of naive CD45RAhigh/CD27high T cells were determined by flow cytometry on a PBMC aliquot from every donor. A few counts support this clonotype. Its cognate antigen has yet to be identified. It has no much larger one-base neighbor in the sample; base qualities were not kept. Per the germline V gene (reference sequence), SEHNR is the CDR1 and FQNEAQ is the CDR2. The cysteine opens and the phenylalanine closes a CDR3 of 14 amino acids. The entry retains the CDR3 DNA only, 42 bases that are in frame from base 1. V is clipped by 4 bases and J by 8 bases, and the sequence between their germline boundaries is 15 bases long.

The sequenced sample consisted of blood. The receptor chain draws on TRBV7-9 and TRBJ2-4, and the D gene may be TRBD1, 5 bases matching. The sequence was obtained from a woman between 55 and 75 years old in good health. This receptor carries the CDR3 CASSYMQGRDIQYF. In nucleotides, the sequence is TGTGCCAGCAGCTATATGCAGGGCAGGGACATTCAGTACTTC.